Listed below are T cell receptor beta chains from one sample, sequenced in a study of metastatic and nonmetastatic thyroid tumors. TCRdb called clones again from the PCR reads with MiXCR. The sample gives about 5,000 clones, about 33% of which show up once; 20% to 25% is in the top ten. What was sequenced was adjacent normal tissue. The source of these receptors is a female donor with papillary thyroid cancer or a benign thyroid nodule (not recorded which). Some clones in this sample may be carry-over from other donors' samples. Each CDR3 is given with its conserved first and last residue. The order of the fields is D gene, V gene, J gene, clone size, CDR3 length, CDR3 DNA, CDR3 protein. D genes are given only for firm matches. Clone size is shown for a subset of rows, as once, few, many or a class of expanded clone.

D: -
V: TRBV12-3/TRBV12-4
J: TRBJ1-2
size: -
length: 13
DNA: TGTGCCAGCAGTTTATCCCGGGGCTATGTCTACACCTTC
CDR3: CASSLSRGYVYTF

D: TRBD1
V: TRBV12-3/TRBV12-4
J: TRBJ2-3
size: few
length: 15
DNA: TGTGCCAGCAGTTTAGAGGGACAGAACACAGATACGCAGTATTTT
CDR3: CASSLEGQNTDTQYF

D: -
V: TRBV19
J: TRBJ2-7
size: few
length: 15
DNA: TGTGCCAGTAGTATCACTGGGGGGTTGTCCTACGAGCAGTACTTC
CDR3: CASSITGGLSYEQYF

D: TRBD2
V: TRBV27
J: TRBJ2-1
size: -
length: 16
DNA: TGTGCCAGCAGTCCCGTAGCGGGAGCAACCTACAATGAGCAGTTCTTC
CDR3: CASSPVAGATYNEQFF

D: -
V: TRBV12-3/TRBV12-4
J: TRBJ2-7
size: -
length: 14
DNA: TGTGCCAGCAGTTTAGGGGCGGGAACCTACGAGCAGTACTTC
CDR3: CASSLGAGTYEQYF

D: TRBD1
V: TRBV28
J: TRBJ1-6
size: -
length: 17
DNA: TGTGCCAGCAGCCCGCACAGGGGGCGCGACTTGGGTTCACCCCTCCACTTT
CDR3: CASSPHRGRDLGSPLHF

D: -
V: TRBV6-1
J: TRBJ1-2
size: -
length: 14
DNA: TGTGCCAGCGTGTTTTCGGACAGATCCTATGGCTACACCTTC
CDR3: CASVFSDRSYGYTF

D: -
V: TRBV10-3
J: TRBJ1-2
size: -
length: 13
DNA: TGTGCCATCAGTGAGGACCTTAACTATGGCTACACCTTC
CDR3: CAISEDLNYGYTF

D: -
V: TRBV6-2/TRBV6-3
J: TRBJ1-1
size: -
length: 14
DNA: TGTGCCAGCACCGGGACGGCCAGGGACACTGAAGCTTTCTTT
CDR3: CASTGTARDTEAFF

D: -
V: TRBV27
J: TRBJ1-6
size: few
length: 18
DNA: TGTGCCAGCAGACCCTCAGAGAGCTTCTCCTCCTATAATTCACCCCTCCACTTT
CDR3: CASRPSESFSSYNSPLHF

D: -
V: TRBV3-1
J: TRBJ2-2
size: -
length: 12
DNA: TGTGCCAGCAGCCCTAGTTACAGGGAGCTGTTTTTT
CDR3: CASSPSYRELFF

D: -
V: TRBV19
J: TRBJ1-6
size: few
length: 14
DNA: TGTGCCAGTAGTATGAGCCTAAACAATTCACCCCTCCACTTT
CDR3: CASSMSLNNSPLHF

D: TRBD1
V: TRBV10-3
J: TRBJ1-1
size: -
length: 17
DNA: TGTGCCATCAGTGACCAAACCCAAGGGACAGGCGGGACTGAAGCTTTCTTT
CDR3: CAISDQTQGTGGTEAFF

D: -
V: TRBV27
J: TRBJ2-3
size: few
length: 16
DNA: TGTGCCAGCAGGTATACAGGCTGGGCTAGCACAGATACGCAGTATTTT
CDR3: CASRYTGWASTDTQYF

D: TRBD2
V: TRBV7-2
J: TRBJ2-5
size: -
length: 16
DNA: TGTGCCAGCACTCCGGGAGGTAGCGGGTGGGGGGAGACCCAGTACTTC
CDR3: CASTPGGSGWGETQYF

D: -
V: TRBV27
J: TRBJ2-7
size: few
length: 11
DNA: TGTGCCAGCAGTTTCTGGGGCGAGCAGTACTTC
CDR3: CASSFWGEQYF

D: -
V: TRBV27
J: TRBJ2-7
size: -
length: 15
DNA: TGTGCCAGCAGTCTAGGGGCTGGACTAACGTACGAGCAGTACTTC
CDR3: CASSLGAGLTYEQYF

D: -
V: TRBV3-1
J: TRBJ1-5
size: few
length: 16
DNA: TGTGCCAGCAGCCAAGATTTTGGCAGGGGAGGCCAGCCCCAGCATTTT
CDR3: CASSQDFGRGGQPQHF

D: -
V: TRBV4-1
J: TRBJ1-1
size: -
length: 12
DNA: TGCGCCAGCAGCCAAGATCAATCCCCCGCTTTCTTT
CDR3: CASSQDQSPAFF

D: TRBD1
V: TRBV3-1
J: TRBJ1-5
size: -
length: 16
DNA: TGTGCCAGCAGCCCAGGGGGCAGAGGGAGCAATCAGCCCCAGCATTTT
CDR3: CASSPGGRGSNQPQHF

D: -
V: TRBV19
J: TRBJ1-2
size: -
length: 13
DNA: TGTGCCAGTACTGGGAGCCTGCGTGGTGGCTACACCTTC
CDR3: CASTGSLRGGYTF

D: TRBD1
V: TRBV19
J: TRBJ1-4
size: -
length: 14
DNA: TGTGCCAGCAGCGGGGGACAGGGACATGAAAAACTGTTTTTT
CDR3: CASSGGQGHEKLFF

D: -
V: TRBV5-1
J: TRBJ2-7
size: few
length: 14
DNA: TGCGCCAGCAGCTTGGACCAGCGTTGGTACGAGCAGTACTTC
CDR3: CASSLDQRWYEQYF

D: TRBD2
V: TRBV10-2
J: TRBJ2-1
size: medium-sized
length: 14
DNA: TGCGCCAGTACACTAGCGGGAATCTACAATGAGCAGTTCTTC
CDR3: CASTLAGIYNEQFF

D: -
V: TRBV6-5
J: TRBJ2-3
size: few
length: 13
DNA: TGTGCCAGCAGTTACGGGGAAACAGATACGCAGTATTTT
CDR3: CASSYGETDTQYF

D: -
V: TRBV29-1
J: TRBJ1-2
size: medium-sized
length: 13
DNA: TGCAGCGTTGATCGTCGGGAGAACTATGGCTACACCTTC
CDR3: CSVDRRENYGYTF

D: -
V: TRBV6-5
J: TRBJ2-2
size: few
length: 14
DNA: TGTGCCAGCAGTTACCGCAAGAACACCGGGGAGCTGTTTTTT
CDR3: CASSYRKNTGELFF

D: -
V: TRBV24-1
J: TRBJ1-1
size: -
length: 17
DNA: TGTGCCACCAGTGGACCCGGCCGGGACCCTGGGGACACTGAAGCTTACTTT
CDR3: CATSGPGRDPGDTEAYF

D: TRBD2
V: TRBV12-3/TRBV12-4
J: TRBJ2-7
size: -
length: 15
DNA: TGTGCCAGCAGTCCCCGGGGAGGGAACTCCTACGAGCAGTACTTC
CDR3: CASSPRGGNSYEQYF

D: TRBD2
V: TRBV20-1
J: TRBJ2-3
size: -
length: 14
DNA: TGCAGTGCTTCTAGCGGGGCTAGTGGGGATACTCATTATTTT
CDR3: CSASSGASGDTHYF

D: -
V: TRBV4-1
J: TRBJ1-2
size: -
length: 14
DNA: TGCGCCAGCAGCCAAGTACGAGGGGGGTATGGCTACACCTTC
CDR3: CASSQVRGGYGYTF

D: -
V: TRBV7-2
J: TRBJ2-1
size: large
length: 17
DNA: TGTGCCAGCAGCTTAGTATATCTCAGCGGATTTTACAATGAGCAGTTCTTC
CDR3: CASSLVYLSGFYNEQFF

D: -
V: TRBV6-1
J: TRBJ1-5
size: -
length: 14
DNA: TGTGCCAGCAGTTCAACGTGGGGGAATCAGCCCCAGCATTTT
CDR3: CASSSTWGNQPQHF

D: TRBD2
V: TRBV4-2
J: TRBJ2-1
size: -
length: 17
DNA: TGTGCCAGCAGCCAAGCAGCGGGAGTTAGAGTCCACAATGAGCAGTTCTTC
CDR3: CASSQAAGVRVHNEQFF

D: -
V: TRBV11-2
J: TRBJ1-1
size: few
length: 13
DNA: TGTGCCAGCAGCTTATGGGGGAACACTGAAGCTTTCTTT
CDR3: CASSLWGNTEAFF

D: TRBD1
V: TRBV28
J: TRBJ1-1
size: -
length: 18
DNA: TGTGCCAGCAGTTTTCTCTGGCAGGGACAGGGGACCAACACTGAAGCTTTCTTT
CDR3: CASSFLWQGQGTNTEAFF

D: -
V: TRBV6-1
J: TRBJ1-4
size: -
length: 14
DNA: TGTGCCAGCAGTACCGGGGGGACTAATGAAAAACTGTTTTTT
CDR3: CASSTGGTNEKLFF

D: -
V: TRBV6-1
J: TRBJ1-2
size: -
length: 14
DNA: TGTGCCAGCATCATGGGGGACGAGGCAGATGGCTACACCTTC
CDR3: CASIMGDEADGYTF

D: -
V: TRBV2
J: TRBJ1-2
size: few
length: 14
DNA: TGTGCCAGCAGTGAGGATCGGATAGGTCATGGCTACACCTTC
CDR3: CASSEDRIGHGYTF

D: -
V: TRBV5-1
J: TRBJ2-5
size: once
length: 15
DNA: TGCGCCAGCAGCTTGGACTCGTTACGCCAAGAGACCCAGTACTTC
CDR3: CASSLDSLRQETQYF

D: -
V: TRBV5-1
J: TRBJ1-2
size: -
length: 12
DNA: TGCGCCAGCAGCTTCAGGGGATATGGCTACACCTTC
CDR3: CASSFRGYGYTF

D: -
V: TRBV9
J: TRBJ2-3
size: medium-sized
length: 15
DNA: TGTGCCAGCAGCGTAGCAGACGGACCTGTGGATACGCAGTATTTT
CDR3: CASSVADGPVDTQYF

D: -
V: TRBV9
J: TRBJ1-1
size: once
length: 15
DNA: TGTGCCAGCAGGGTAGGTGACGGCCCGGGGACTGAAGCTTTCTTT
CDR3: CASRVGDGPGTEAFF

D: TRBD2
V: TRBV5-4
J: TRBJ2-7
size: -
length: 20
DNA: TGTGCCAGCAGCTTGGAAAGTACGGGTTGGGCTAGCGGGAGTAGAGGCGAGCAGTACTTC
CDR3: CASSLESTGWASGSRGEQYF

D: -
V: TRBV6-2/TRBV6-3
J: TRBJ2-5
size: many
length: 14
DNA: TGTGCCAGCAGTTACGAACACCCGCGGGAGACCCAGTACTTC
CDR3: CASSYEHPRETQYF

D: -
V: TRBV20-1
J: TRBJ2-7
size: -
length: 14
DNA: TGCAGTTCAACCTTGACAGGTAACTCCTACGAGCAGTACTTC
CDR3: CSSTLTGNSYEQYF

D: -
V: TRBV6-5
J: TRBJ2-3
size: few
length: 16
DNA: TGTGCCAGCAGTTACCCCGAGGACGGTCCCACGGATACGCAGTATTTT
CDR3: CASSYPEDGPTDTQYF

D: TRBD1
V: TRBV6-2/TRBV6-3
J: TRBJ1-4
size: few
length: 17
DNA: TGTGCCAGCAGTTACCCGGGACAGCTTGCAACTAATGAAAAACTGTTTTTT
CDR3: CASSYPGQLATNEKLFF

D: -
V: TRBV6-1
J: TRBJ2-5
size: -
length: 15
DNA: TGTGCCAGCAGGGGTCTAGCTGGGTTCGGGGAGACCCAGTACTTC
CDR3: CASRGLAGFGETQYF

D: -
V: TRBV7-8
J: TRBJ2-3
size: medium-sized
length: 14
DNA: TGTGCCAGCAGCCAAGATACAGGGAGAGATACGCAGTATTTT
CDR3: CASSQDTGRDTQYF

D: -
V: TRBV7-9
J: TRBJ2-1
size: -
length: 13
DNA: TGTGCCAGCAGCTTAGCCCAGGGGAGTGATCAGTTCTTC
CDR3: CASSLAQGSDQFF

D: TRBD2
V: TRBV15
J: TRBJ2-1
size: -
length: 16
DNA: TGTGCCACCAGCAGAGTTCAGGGACTAGCCTCAGGTGAGCAGTTCTTC
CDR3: CATSRVQGLASGEQFF

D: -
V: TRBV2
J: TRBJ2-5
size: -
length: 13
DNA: TGTGCCAGCAGTTATGGGGGGCGGGAGACCCAGTACTTC
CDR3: CASSYGGRETQYF

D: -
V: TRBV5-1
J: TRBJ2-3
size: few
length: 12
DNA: TGCGCCAGCGGGGGTGGGGAATCTACGCAGTATTTT
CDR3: CASGGGESTQYF

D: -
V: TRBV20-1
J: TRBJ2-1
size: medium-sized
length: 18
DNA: TGCAGTGCTAGTGGGCTAGCCCGGACATCCAGCTCCTACAATGAGCAGTTCTTC
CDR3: CSASGLARTSSSYNEQFF

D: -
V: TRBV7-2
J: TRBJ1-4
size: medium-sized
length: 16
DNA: TGTGCCAGCAGCTTAGATTTCTCGGGGGGCGATGAAAAACTGTTTTTT
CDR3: CASSLDFSGGDEKLFF

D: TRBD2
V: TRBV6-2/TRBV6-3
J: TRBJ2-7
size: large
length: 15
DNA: TGTGCCAGCAGTTACGCCCCAAAGACTAGCAGCGAGCAGTACTTC
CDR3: CASSYAPKTSSEQYF

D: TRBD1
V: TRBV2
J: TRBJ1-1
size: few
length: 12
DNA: TGTGCCAGGGGGACAGCGAACACTGAAGCTTTCTTT
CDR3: CARGTANTEAFF